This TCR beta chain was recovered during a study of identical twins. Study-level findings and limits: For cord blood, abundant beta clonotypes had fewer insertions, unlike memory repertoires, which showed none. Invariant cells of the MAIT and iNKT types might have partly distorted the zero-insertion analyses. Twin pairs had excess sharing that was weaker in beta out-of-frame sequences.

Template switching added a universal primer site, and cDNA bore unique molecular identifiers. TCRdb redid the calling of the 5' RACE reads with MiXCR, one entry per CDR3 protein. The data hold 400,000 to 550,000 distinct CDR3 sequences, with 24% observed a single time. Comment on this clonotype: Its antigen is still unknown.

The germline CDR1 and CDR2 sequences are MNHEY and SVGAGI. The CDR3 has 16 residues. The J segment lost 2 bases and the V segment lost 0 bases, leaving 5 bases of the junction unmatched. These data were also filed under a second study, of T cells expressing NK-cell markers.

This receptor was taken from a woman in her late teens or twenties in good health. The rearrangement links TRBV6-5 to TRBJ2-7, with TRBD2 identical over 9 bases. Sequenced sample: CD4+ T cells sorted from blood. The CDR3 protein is CASSYSMAGGPYEQYF. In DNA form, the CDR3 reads TGTGCCAGCAGTTACTCTATGGCGGGAGGGCCCTACGAGCAGTACTTC.